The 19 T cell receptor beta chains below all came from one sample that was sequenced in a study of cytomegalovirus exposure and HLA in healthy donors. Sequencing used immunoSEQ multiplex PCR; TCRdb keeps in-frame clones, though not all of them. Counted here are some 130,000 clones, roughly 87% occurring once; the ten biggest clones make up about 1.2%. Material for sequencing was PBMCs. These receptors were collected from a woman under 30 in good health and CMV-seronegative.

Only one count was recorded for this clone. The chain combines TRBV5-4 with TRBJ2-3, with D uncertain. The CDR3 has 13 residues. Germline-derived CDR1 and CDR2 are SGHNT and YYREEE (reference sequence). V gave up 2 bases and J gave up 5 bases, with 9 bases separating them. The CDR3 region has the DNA TGTGCCAGCAGCTTACCATCGGGAGATACGCAGTATTTT. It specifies CASSLPSGDTQYF.

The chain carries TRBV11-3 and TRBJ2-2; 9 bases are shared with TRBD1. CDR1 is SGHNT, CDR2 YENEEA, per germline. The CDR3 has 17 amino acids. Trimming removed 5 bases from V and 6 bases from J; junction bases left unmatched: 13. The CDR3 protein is CASSDHRDREYSGELFF. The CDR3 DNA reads TGTGCCAGCAGCGACCACCGGGACAGGGAATATTCCGGGGAGCTGTTTTTT.

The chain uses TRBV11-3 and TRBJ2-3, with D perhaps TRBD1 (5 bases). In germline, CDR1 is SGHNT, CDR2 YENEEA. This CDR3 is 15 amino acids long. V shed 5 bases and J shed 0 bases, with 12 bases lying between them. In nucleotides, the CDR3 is TGTGCCAGCAGCCCTACAGGTTTTAGCACAGATACGCAGTATTTT. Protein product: CASSPTGFSTDTQYF.

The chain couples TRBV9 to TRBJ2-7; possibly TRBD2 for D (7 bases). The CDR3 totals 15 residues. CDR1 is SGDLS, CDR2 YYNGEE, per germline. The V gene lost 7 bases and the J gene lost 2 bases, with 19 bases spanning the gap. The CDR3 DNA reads TGTGCCAGCTCCCGGGGGGCTAGCGAAACCTACGAGCAGTACTTC. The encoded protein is CASSRGASETYEQYF.

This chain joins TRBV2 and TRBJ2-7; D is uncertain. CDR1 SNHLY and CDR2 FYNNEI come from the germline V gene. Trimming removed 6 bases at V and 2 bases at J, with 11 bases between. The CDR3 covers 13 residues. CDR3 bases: TGTGCCAGCAGACCTAGATGGGCCTACGAGCAGTACTTC. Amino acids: CASRPRWAYEQYF.

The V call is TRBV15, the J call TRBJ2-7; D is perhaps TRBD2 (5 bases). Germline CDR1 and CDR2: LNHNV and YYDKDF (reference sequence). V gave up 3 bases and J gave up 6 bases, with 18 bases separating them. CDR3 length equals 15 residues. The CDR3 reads CATSRERNLAREQYF. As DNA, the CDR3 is TGTGCCACCAGCAGGGAGCGGAATCTAGCTCGCGAGCAGTACTTC.

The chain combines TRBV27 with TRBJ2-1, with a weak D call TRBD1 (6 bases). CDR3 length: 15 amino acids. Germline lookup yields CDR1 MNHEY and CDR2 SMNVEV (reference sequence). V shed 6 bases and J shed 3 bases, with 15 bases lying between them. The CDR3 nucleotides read TGTGCCAGCAGAGTACAGGGTGGGTACTACAATGAGCAGTTCTTC. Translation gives CASRVQGGYYNEQFF.

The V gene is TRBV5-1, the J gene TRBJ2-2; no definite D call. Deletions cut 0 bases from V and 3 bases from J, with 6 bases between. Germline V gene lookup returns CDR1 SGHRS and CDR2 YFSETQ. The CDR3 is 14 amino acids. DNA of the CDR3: TGCGCCAGCAGCTTGGTTAGCTACACCGGGGAGCTGTTTTTT. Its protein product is CASSLVSYTGELFF.

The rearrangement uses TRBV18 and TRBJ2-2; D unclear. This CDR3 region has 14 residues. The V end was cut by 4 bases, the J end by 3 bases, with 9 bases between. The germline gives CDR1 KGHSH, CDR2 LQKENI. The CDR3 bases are TGTGCCAGCTCACGTACCCAGGACACCGGGGAGCTGTTTTTT. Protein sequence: CASSRTQDTGELFF.

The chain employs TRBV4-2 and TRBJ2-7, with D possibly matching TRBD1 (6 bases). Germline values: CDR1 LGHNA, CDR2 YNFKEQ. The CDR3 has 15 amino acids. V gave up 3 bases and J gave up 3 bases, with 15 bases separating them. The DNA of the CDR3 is TGTGCCAGCAGCCAGCCACAGGGTTTGAGCTACGAGCAGTACTTC. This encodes CASSQPQGLSYEQYF.

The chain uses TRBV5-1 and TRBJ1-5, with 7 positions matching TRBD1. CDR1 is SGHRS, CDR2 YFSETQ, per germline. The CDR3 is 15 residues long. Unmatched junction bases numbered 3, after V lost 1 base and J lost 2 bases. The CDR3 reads CASSLSGQGNQPQHF. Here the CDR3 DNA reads TGCGCCAGCAGCTTGTCTGGACAGGGCAATCAGCCCCAGCATTTT.

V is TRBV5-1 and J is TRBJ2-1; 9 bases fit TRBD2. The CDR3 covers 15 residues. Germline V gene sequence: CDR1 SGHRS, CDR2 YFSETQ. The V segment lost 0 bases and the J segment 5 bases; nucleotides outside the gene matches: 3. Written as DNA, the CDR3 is TGCGCCAGCAGCTTGGGGGCTAGCGGGAACAATGAGCAGTTCTTC. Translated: CASSLGASGNNEQFF.

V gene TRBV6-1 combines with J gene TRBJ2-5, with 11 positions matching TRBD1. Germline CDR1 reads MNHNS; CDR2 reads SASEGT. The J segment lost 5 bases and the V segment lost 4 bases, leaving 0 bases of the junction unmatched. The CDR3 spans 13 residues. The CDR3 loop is CASSGDRGETQYF. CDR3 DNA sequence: TGTGCCAGCAGTGGGGACAGGGGGGAGACCCAGTACTTC.

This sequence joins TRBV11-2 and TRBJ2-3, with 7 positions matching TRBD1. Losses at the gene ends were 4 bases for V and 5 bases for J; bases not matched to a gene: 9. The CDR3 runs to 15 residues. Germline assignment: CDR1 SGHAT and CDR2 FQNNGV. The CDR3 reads CASSSLKGGQDTQYF. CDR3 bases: TGTGCCAGCAGCTCGCTGAAAGGGGGCCAAGATACGCAGTATTTT.

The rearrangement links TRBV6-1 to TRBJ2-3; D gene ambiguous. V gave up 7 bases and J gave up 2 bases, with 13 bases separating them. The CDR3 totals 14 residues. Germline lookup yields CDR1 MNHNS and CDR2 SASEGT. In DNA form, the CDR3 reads TGTGCCAGCACCCAACCAGGATACACAGATACGCAGTATTTT. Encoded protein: CASTQPGYTDTQYF.

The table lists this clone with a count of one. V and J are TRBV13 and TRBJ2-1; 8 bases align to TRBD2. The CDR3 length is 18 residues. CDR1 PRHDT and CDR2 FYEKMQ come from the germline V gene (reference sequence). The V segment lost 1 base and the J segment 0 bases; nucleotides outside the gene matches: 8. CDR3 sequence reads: CASSLEWRGVFSYNEQFF. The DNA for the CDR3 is TGTGCCAGCAGCTTAGAATGGCGGGGGGTCTTCTCCTACAATGAGCAGTTCTTC. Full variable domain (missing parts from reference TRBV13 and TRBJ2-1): AAGVIQSPRHLIKEKRETATLKCYPIPRHDTVYWYQQGPGQDPQFLISFYEKMQSDKGSIPDRFSAQQFSDYHSELNMSSLELGDSALYFCASSLEWRGVFSYNEQFFGPGTRLTVL.

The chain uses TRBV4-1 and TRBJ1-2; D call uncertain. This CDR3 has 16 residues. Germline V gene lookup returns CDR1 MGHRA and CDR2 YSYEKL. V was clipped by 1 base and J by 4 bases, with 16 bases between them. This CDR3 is CASSQVGSVWSYGYTF. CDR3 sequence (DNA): TGCGCCAGCAGCCAAGTTGGCAGCGTCTGGAGCTATGGCTACACCTTC.

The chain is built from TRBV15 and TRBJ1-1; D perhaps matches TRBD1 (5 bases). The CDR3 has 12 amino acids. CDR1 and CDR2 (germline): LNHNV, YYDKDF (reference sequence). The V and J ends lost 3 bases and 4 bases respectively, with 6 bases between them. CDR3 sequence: CATSSGGTEAFF. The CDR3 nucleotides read TGTGCCACCAGCAGCGGGGGCACTGAAGCTTTCTTT. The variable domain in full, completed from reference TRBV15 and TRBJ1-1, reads DAMVIQNPRYQVTQFGKPVTLSCSQTLNHNVMYWYQQKSSQAPKLLFHYYDKDFNNEADTPDNFQSRRPNTSFCFLDIRSPGLGDTAMYLCATSSGGTEAFFGQGTRLTVV.

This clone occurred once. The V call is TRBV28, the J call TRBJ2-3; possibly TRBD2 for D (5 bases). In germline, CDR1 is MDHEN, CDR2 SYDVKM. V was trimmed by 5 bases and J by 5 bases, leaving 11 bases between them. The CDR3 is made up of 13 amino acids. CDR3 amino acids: CASSRPGRDTQYF. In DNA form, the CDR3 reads TGTGCCAGCAGTCGACCGGGGAGAGATACGCAGTATTTT.